The rows below give T cell receptor beta chains drawn from one sample of a study of cytomegalovirus exposure and HLA in healthy donors. Profiled with immunoSEQ multiplex PCR; TCRdb holds only in-frame clones, not every one. This table holds about 140,000 clones, roughly 86% found once. Input material: PBMCs. The receptors were gathered from a man between 18 and 35 years old in good health and CMV-seropositive. CDR3s include the opening cysteine and the closing phenylalanine or tryptophan. A D gene is named only where the DNA matches it firmly. The listing skips clone size in some rows; elsewhere it reads once, few, many or a size class.

j_call: TRBJ2-2
v_call: TRBV4-1
d_call: NA
clone_size: NA
cdr3_nt: TGCGCCAGCAGCCAAGAAGGCGAGCGGGCCAACACCGGGGAGCTGTTTTTT
cdr3_aa: CASSQEGERANTGELFF

j_call: TRBJ2-6
v_call: TRBV27
d_call: TRBD2
clone_size: NA
cdr3_nt: TGTGCCAGCAAAAGAGCGGGAGGGCCCGCTGGGGCCAACGTCCTGACTTTC
cdr3_aa: CASKRAGGPAGANVLTF

j_call: TRBJ1-2
v_call: TRBV5-1
d_call: NA
clone_size: NA
cdr3_nt: TGCGCCAGCAGCTTGAGTCTGGGGAGCAACACCTTC
cdr3_aa: CASSLSLGSNTF

j_call: TRBJ1-1
v_call: TRBV2
d_call: NA
clone_size: NA
cdr3_nt: TGTGCCACACAGGGTAGTAACACTGAAGCTTTCTTT
cdr3_aa: CATQGSNTEAFF

j_call: TRBJ1-2
v_call: TRBV2
d_call: NA
clone_size: NA
cdr3_nt: TGTGCCAGCAGTGAATCAGGTTTCAGCTATGGCTACACCTTC
cdr3_aa: CASSESGFSYGYTF

j_call: TRBJ2-6
v_call: TRBV4-1
d_call: NA
clone_size: NA
cdr3_nt: TGCGCCAGCAGCCTTACACCGCGCGACACATCTGGGGCCAACGTCCTGACTTTC
cdr3_aa: CASSLTPRDTSGANVLTF

j_call: TRBJ2-1
v_call: TRBV19
d_call: TRBD1
clone_size: NA
cdr3_nt: TGTGCCAGTAGTGCCACAGGGGGCTCCTACAATGAGCAGTTCTTC
cdr3_aa: CASSATGGSYNEQFF

j_call: TRBJ1-3
v_call: TRBV28
d_call: TRBD1
clone_size: NA
cdr3_nt: TGTGCCAGCAGTGACCCAGGGGGTAGCTCTGGAAACACCATATATTTT
cdr3_aa: CASSDPGGSSGNTIYF

j_call: TRBJ1-2
v_call: TRBV7-9
d_call: NA
clone_size: NA
cdr3_nt: TGTGCCAGCAGCCTTCGACAGACCTATGGCTACACCTTC
cdr3_aa: CASSLRQTYGYTF

j_call: TRBJ2-3
v_call: TRBV6-1
d_call: TRBD2
clone_size: once
cdr3_nt: TGTGCCAGCAGTGAAGAATGGGCGGGAGTGGATACGCAGTATTTT
cdr3_aa: CASSEEWAGVDTQYF

j_call: TRBJ1-4
v_call: TRBV19
d_call: TRBD1
clone_size: NA
cdr3_nt: TGTGCCAGTAGTGATAACAGGGGCCAAAATGAAAAACTGTTTTTT
cdr3_aa: CASSDNRGQNEKLFF

j_call: TRBJ1-1
v_call: TRBV5-1
d_call: NA
clone_size: NA
cdr3_nt: TGCGCCAGCAGCCCCGTCGGGGGACGTACTGAAGCTTTCTTT
cdr3_aa: CASSPVGGRTEAFF

j_call: TRBJ2-7
v_call: TRBV7-9
d_call: TRBD2
clone_size: NA
cdr3_nt: TGTGCCAGCAGATCCGATTTTAGCGGGGGGCGGTACGAGCAGTACTTC
cdr3_aa: CASRSDFSGGRYEQYF

j_call: TRBJ1-5
v_call: TRBV5-1
d_call: TRBD1
clone_size: NA
cdr3_nt: TGCGCCAGCAGCTTGGATGGGACAGGGGGCCTGCAGCCCCAGCATTTT
cdr3_aa: CASSLDGTGGLQPQHF

j_call: TRBJ2-2
v_call: TRBV28
d_call: NA
clone_size: NA
cdr3_nt: TGTGCCAGCAGCCCAATTCCCGGGGAGCTGTTTTTT
cdr3_aa: CASSPIPGELFF

j_call: TRBJ2-2
v_call: TRBV7-7
d_call: TRBD2
clone_size: NA
cdr3_nt: TGTGCTAGCAGCTCGGGGACTACGAACACCGGGGAGCTGTTTTTT
cdr3_aa: CASSSGTTNTGELFF

j_call: TRBJ2-7
v_call: TRBV4-1
d_call: TRBD2
clone_size: NA
cdr3_nt: TGCGCCAGCAGCCAAAATCCTCTGCGGGGACTAGCGGGAGGGGAGCAGTACTTT
cdr3_aa: CASSQNPLRGLAGGEQYF

j_call: TRBJ2-7
v_call: TRBV29-1
d_call: NA
clone_size: NA
cdr3_nt: TGCAGCGTTTACATCCCAACTACCTACGAGCAGTACTTC
cdr3_aa: CSVYIPTTYEQYF

j_call: TRBJ2-7
v_call: TRBV27
d_call: TRBD1
clone_size: NA
cdr3_nt: TGTGCCAGCAGTTTCCGGGACAGGGGGGTGTACGAGCAGTACTTC
cdr3_aa: CASSFRDRGVYEQYF

j_call: TRBJ2-3
v_call: TRBV19
d_call: NA
clone_size: NA
cdr3_nt: TGTGCCAGTAGTTCGAGGCGGGACACAGATACGCAGTATTTT
cdr3_aa: CASSSRRDTDTQYF

j_call: TRBJ1-1
v_call: TRBV6-1
d_call: TRBD1
clone_size: NA
cdr3_nt: TGTGCCAGCAGTGTCCCGGGACAGGGTACTGAAGCTTTCTTT
cdr3_aa: CASSVPGQGTEAFF

j_call: TRBJ1-2
v_call: TRBV25-1
d_call: TRBD1
clone_size: NA
cdr3_nt: TGTGCCAGCAGTGAAAAACTGGACAGGGCATATGGCTACACCTTC
cdr3_aa: CASSEKLDRAYGYTF

j_call: TRBJ2-1
v_call: TRBV5-6
d_call: TRBD2
clone_size: NA
cdr3_nt: TGTGCCAGCAGCTTGACGGCTAGCGGTTACAATGAGCAGTTCTTC
cdr3_aa: CASSLTASGYNEQFF

j_call: TRBJ1-5
v_call: TRBV7-8
d_call: NA
clone_size: NA
cdr3_nt: TGTGCCAGCAGCTCCCAGAGATTTAGCCTTAGCAATCAGCCCCAGCATTTT
cdr3_aa: CASSSQRFSLSNQPQHF

j_call: TRBJ2-7
v_call: TRBV4-1
d_call: TRBD2
clone_size: NA
cdr3_nt: TGCGCCAGCAGCCAAGAACCATCTTTGCTAGCGGGAGGGAGGGAGCAGTACTTC
cdr3_aa: CASSQEPSLLAGGREQYF

j_call: TRBJ1-1
v_call: TRBV28
d_call: NA
clone_size: NA
cdr3_nt: TGTGCCAGCACAGTCGCACCGAACACTGAAGCTTTCTTT
cdr3_aa: CASTVAPNTEAFF